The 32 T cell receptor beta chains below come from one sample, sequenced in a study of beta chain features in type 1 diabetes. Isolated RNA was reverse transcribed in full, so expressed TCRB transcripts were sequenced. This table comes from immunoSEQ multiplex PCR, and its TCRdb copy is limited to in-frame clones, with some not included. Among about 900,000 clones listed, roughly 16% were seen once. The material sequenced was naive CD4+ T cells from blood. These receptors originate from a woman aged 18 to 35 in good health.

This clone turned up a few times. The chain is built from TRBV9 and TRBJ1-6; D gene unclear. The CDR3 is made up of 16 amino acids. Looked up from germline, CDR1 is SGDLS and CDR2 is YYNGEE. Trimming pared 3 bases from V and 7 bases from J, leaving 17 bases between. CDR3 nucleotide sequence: TGTGCCAGCAGCGCAGTGCCACAGTCGGGGAATTCACCCCTCCACTTT. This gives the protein CASSAVPQSGNSPLHF.

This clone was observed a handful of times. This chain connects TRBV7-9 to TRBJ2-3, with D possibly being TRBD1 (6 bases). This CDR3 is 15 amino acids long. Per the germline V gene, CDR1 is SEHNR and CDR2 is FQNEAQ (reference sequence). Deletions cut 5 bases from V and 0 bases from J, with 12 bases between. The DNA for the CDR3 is TGTGCCAGCAGCCCAGTGCAGGGGAGCACAGATACGCAGTATTTT. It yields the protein CASSPVQGSTDTQYF.

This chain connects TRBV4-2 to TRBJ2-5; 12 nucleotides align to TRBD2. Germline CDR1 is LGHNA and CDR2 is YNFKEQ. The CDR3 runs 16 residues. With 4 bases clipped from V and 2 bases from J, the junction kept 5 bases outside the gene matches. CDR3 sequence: CASSRGTSGLQETQYF. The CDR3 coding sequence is TGTGCCAGCAGCCGAGGGACTAGCGGGCTGCAAGAGACCCAGTACTTC.

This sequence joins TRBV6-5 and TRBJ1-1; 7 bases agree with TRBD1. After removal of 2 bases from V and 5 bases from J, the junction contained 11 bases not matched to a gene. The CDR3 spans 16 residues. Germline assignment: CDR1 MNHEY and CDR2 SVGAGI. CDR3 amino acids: CASSYKSAGGRTEAFF. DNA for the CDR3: TGTGCCAGCAGTTACAAATCCGCAGGGGGACGGACTGAAGCTTTCTTT.

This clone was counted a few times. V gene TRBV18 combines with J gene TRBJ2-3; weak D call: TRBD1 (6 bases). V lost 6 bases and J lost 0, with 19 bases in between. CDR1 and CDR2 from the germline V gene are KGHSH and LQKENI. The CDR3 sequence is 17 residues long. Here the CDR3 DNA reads TGTGCCAGCTCGTCCCGGTTCTCCACAGGGAGCACAGATACGCAGTATTTT. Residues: CASSSRFSTGSTDTQYF.

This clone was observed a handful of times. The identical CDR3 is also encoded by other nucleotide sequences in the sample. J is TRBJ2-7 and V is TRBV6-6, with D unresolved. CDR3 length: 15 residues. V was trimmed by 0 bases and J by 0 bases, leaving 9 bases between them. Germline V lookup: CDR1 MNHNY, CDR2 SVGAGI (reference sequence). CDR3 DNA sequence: TGTGCCAGCAGTTACTCGGGTCTGAGCTCCTACGAGCAGTACTTC. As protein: CASSYSGLSSYEQYF.

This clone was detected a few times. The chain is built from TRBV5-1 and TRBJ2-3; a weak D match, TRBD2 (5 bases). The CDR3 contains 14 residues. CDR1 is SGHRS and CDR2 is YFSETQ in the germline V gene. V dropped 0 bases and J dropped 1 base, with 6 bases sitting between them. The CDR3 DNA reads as TGCGCCAGCAGCTTGGGGGAGCGCACAGATACGCAGTATTTT. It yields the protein CASSLGERTDTQYF.

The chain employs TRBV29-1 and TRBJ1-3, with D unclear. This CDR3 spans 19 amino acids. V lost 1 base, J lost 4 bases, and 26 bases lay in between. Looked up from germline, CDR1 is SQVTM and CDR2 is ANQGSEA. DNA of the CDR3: TGCAGCGTTGAAGGTTTCAGCTCCCGACGCGTGCGACACGGAAACACCATATATTTT. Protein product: CSVEGFSSRRVRHGNTIYF.

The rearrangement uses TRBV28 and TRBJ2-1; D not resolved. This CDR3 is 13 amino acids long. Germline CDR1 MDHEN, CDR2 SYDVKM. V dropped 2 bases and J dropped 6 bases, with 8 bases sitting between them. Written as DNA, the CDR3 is TGTGCCAGCAGTTTAATGATTCCCAATGAGCAGTTCTTC. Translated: CASSLMIPNEQFF.

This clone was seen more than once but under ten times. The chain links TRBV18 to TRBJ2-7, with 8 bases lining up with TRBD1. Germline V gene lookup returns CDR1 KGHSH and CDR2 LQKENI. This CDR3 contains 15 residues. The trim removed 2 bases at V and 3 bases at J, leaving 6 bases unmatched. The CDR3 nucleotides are TGTGCCAGCTCACCAGGACAGGGTATAATCTACGAGCAGTACTTC. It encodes CASSPGQGIIYEQYF.

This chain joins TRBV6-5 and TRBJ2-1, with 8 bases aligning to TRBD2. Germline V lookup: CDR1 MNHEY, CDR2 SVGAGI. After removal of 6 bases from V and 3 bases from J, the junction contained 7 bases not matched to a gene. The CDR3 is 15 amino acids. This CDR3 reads CASRAEGTSYNEQFF. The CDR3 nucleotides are TGTGCCAGCAGGGCCGAGGGGACTAGCTACAATGAGCAGTTCTTC.

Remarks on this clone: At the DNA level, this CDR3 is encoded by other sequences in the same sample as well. The CDR3 is CASSLTGGTEAFF. The DNA for the CDR3 is TGTGCCAGCAGCTTAACGGGCGGCACTGAAGCTTTCTTT. The V and J genes are TRBV11-2 and TRBJ1-1; D uncertain. The length of the CDR3 is 13 residues. Germline V CDR1 and CDR2: SGHAT, FQNNGV. The ends were cut back, 2 bases at V and 4 bases at J, with 8 bases in the middle.

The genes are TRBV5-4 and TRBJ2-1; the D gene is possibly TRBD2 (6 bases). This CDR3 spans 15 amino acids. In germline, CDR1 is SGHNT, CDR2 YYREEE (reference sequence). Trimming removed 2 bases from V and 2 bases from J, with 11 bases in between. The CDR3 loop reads CASSFSSAAYNEQFF. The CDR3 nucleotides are TGTGCCAGCAGCTTCTCTAGCGCCGCCTACAATGAGCAGTTCTTC.

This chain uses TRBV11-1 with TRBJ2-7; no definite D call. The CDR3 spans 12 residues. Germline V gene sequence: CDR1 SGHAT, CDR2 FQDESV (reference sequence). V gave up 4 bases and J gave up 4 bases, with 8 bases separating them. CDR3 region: CASSSGDYEQYF. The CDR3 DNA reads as TGTGCCAGCAGCTCTGGGGATTACGAGCAGTACTTC. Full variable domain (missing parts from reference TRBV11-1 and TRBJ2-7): EAEVAQSPRYKITEKSQAVAFWCDPISGHATLYWYRQILGQGPELLVQFQDESVVDDSQLPKDRFSAERLKGVDSTLKIQPAELGDSAMYLCASSSGDYEQYFGPGTRLTVT.

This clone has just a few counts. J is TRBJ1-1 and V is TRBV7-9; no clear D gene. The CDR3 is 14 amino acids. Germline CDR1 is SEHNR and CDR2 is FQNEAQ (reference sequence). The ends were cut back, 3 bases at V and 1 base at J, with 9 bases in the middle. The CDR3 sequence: CASSFGPSNTEAFF. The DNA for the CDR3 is TGTGCCAGCAGCTTCGGTCCTTCGAACACTGAAGCTTTCTTT.

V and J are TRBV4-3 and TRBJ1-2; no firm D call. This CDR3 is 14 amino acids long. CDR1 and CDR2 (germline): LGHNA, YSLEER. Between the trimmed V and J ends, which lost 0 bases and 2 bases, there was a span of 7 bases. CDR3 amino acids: CASSQDLGNYGYTF. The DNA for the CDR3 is TGCGCCAGCAGCCAAGATTTGGGGAACTATGGCTACACCTTC.

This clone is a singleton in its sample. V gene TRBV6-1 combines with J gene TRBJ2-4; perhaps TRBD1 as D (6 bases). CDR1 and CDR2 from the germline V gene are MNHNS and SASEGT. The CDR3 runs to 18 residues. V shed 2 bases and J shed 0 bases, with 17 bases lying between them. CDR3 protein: CASSEQEGQTLAKNIQYF. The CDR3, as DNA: TGTGCCAGCAGTGAACAAGAAGGACAGACTCTAGCCAAAAACATTCAGTACTTC.

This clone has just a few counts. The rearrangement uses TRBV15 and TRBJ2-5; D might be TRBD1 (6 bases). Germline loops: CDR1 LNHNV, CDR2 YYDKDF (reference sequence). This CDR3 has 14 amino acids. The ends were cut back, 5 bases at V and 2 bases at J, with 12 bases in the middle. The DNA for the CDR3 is TGTGCCACCAGCCGAGGACAGAATCAAGAGACCCAGTACTTC. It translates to CATSRGQNQETQYF.

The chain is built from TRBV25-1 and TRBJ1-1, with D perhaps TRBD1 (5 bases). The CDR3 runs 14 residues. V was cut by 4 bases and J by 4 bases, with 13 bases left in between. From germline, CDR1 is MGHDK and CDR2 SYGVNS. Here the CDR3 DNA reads TGTGCCAGCAGTGGGGCAGGGAGTGGCACTGAAGCTTTCTTT. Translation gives CASSGAGSGTEAFF.

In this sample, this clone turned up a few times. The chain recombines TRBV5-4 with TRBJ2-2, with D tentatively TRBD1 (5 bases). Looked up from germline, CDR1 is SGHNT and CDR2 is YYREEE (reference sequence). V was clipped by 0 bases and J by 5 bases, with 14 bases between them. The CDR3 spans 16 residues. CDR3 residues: CASSLGRGHRTGELFF. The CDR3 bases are TGTGCCAGCAGCTTGGGACGAGGTCACAGGACCGGGGAGCTGTTTTTT.

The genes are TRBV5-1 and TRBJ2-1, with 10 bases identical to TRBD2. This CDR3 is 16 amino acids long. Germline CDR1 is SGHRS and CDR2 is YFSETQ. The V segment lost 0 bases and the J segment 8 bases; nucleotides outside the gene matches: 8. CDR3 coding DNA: TGCGCCAGCAGCTTGGCTGGTAGCGGGAGGCCCCATGAGCAGTTCTTC. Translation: CASSLAGSGRPHEQFF.

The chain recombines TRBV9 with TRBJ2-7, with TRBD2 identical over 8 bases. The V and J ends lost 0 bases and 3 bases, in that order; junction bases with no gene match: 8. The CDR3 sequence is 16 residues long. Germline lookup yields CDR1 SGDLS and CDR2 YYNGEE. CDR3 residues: CASSVGGTSSVYEQYF. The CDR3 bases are TGTGCCAGCAGCGTAGGCGGGACTAGTAGTGTCTACGAGCAGTACTTC.

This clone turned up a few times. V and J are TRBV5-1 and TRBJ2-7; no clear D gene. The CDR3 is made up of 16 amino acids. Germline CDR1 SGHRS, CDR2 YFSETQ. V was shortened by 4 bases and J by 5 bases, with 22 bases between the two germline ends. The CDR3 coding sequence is TGCGCCAGCAGCCTGGTTTGGACGAAGCAGAGTGACGAGCAGTACTTC. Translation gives CASSLVWTKQSDEQYF.

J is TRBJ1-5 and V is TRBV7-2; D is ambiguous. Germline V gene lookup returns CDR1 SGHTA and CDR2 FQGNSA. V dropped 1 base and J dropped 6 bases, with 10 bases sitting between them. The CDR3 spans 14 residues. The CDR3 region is CASSLVRSSQPQHF. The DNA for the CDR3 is TGTGCCAGCAGCTTAGTCAGGTCTAGTCAGCCCCAGCATTTT.

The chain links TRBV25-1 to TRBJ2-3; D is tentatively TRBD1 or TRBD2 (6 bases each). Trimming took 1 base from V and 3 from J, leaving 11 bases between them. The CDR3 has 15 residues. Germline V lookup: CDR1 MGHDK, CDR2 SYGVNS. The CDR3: CASSESGAGTDTQYF. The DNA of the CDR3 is TGTGCCAGCAGTGAATCAGGGGCGGGGACAGATACGCAGTATTTT.

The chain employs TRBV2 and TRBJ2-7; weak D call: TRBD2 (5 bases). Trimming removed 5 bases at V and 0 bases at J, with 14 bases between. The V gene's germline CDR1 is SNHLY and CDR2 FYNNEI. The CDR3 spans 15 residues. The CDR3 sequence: CASSFGLKLSYEQYF. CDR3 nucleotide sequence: TGTGCCAGCAGTTTTGGACTGAAACTCTCCTACGAGCAGTACTTC.

CDR3 sequence: CASSLFGNPNEQFF. In DNA form, the CDR3 reads TGTGCCAGCAGCTTATTTGGCAACCCCAATGAGCAGTTCTTC. The chain is built from TRBV7-3 and TRBJ2-1; D uncertain. Germline V CDR1 and CDR2: SGHTA, FQGTGA. This CDR3 comprises 14 residues. V was clipped by 2 bases and J by 6 bases, with 11 bases between them.

The CDR3 DNA follows: TGTGCCAGCAGCCCGGGACTAGCGGGAGACGAGCAGTACTTC. Protein sequence: CASSPGLAGDEQYF. This sequence joins TRBV7-2 and TRBJ2-5; 14 nucleotides line up with TRBD2. The J call could be wrong; TRBJ2-7 is a better fit for the DNA end. CDR1 is SGHTA and CDR2 is FQGNSA in the germline V gene. The CDR3 spans 14 residues.

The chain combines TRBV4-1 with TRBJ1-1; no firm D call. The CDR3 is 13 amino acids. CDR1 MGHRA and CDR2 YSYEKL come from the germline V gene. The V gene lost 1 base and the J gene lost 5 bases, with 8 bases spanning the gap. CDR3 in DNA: TGCGCCAGCAGCCAAGGCTGGCGAACTGAAGCTTTCTTT. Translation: CASSQGWRTEAFF.

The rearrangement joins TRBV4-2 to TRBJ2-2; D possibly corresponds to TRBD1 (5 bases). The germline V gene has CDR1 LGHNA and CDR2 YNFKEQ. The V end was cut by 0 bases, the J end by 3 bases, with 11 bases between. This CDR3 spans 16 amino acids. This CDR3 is CASSQDWGRDTGELFF. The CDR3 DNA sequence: TGTGCCAGCAGCCAAGATTGGGGCAGGGACACCGGGGAGCTGTTTTTT.

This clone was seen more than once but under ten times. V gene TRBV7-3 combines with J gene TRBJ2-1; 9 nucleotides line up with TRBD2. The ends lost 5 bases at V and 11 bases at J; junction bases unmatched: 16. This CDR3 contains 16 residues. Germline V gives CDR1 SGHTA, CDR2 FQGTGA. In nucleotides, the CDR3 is TGTGCCAGCAGCCCCTCGGGGTGGTCTAGCGGGAACCAGCAGTTCTTC. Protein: CASSPSGWSSGNQQFF.

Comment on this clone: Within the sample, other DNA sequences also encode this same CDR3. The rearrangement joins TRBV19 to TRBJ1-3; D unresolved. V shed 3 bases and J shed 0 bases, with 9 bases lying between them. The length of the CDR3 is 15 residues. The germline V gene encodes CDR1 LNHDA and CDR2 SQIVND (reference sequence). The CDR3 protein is CASSIGSHSGNTIYF. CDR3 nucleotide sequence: TGTGCCAGTAGTATTGGCAGTCACTCTGGAAACACCATATATTTT.